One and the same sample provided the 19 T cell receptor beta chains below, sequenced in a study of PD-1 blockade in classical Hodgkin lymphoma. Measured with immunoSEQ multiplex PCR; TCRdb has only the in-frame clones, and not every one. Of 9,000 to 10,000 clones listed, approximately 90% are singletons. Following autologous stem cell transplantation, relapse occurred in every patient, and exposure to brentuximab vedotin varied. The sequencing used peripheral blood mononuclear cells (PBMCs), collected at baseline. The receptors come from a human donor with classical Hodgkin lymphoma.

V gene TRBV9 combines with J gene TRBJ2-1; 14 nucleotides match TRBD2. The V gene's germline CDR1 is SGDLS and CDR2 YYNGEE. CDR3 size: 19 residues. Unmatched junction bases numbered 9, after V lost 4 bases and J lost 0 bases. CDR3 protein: CASSTRTSGRFSSYNEQFF. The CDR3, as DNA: TGTGCCAGCAGCACCCGGACTAGCGGGAGGTTCAGCTCCTACAATGAGCAGTTCTTC. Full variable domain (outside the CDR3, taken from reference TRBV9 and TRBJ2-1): DSGVTQTPKHLITATGQRVTLRCSPRSGDLSVYWYQQSLDQGLQFLIQYYNGEERAKGNILERFSAQQFPDLHSELNLSSLELGDSALYFCASSTRTSGRFSSYNEQFFGPGTRLTVL.

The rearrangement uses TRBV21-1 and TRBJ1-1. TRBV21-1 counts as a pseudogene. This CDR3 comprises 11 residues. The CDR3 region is CASSFEGLSFF. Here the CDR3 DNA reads TGTGCCAGCAGTTTTGAGGGGCTGTCTTTCTTT.

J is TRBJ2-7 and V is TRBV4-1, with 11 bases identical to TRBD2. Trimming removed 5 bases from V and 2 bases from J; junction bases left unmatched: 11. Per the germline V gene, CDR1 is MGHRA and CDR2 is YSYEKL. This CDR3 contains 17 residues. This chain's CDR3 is CASSTGTSGRGPYEQYF. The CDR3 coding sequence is TGCGCCAGCAGCACCGGGACTAGCGGAAGGGGGCCCTACGAGCAGTACTTC.

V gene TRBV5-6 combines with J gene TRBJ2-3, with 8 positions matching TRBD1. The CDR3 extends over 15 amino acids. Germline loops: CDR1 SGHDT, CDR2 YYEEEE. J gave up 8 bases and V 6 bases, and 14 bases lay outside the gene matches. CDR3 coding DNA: TGTGCCAGCATGCTGTATCGGGCAGGGGGCCCTACGCAGTATTTT. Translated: CASMLYRAGGPTQYF.

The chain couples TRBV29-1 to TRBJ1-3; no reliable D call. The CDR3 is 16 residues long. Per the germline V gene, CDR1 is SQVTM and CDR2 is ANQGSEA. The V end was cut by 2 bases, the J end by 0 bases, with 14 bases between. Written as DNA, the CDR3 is TGCAGCGTTGAATTGCTGCAGGCCGACTCTGGAAACACCATATATTTT. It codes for CSVELLQADSGNTIYF.

The CDR3 DNA follows: TGCGCCAGCAGCCAAGCTTTCCAAGAGACCCAGTACTTC. This gives the protein CASSQAFQETQYF. The V call is TRBV4-1, the J call TRBJ2-5; unclear D gene. Germline V gene lookup returns CDR1 MGHRA and CDR2 YSYEKL. The CDR3 has 13 residues. Trimming took 1 base from V and 1 from J, leaving 4 bases between them.

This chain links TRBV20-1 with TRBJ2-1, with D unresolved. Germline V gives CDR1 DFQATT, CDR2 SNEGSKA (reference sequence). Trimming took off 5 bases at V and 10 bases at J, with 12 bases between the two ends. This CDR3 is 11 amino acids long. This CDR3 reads CSAETDGEQFF. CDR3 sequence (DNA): TGCAGTGCTGAGACCGACGGAGAGCAGTTCTTC.

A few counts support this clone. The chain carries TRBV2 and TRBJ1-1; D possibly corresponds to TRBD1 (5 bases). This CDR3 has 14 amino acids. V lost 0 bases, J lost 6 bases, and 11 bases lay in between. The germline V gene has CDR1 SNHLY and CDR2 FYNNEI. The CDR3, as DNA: TGTGCCAGCAGTGAAGCGGCAGGGAAGGCTGAAGCTTTCTTT. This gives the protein CASSEAAGKAEAFF.

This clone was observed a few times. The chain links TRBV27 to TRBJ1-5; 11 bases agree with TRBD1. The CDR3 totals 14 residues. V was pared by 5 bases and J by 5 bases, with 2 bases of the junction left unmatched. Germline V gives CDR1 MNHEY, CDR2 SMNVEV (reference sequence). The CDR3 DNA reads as TGTGCCAGCAGTCGGGACAGGGGGTATCAGCCCCAGCATTTT. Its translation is CASSRDRGYQPQHF.

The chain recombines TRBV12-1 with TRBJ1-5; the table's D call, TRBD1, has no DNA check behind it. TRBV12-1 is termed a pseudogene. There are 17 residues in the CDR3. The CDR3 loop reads CASSSRDRPYSNQPQHF. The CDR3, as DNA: TGTGCCAGCAGCTCGCGGGACAGACCTTATAGCAATCAGCCCCAGCATTTT.

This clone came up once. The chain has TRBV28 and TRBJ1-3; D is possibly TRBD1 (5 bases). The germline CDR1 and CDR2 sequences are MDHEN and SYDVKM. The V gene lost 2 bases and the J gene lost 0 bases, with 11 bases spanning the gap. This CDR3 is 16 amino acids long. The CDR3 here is CASSLPGLDSGNTIYF. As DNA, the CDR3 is TGTGCCAGCAGTTTACCAGGGCTTGACTCTGGAAACACCATATATTTT.

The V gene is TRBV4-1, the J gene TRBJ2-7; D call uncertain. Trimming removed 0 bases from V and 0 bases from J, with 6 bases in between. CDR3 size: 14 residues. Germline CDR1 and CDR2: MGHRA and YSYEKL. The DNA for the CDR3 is TGCGCCAGCAGCCAAGACCCAATCTCCTACGAGCAGTACTTC. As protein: CASSQDPISYEQYF.

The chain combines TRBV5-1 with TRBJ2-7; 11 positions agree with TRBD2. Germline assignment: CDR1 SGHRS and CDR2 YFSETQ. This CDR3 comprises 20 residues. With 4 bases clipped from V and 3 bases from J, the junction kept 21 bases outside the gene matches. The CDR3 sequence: CASSLSVGNQLAGVHYEQYF. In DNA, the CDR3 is TGCGCCAGCAGCCTGAGTGTAGGAAACCAACTAGCGGGAGTCCACTACGAGCAGTACTTC.

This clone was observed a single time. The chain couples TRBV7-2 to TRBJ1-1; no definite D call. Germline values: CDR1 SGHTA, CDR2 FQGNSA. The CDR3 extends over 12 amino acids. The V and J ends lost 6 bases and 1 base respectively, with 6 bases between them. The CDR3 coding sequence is TGTGCCAGCAGTGTTCGGAACACTGAAGCTTTCTTT. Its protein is CASSVRNTEAFF.

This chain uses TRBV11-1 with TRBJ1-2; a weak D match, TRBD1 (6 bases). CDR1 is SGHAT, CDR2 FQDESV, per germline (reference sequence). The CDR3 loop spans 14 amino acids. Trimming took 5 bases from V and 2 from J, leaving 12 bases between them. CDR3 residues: CASSPSGVNYGYTF. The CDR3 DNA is TGTGCCAGCAGCCCCTCAGGGGTCAACTATGGCTACACCTTC.

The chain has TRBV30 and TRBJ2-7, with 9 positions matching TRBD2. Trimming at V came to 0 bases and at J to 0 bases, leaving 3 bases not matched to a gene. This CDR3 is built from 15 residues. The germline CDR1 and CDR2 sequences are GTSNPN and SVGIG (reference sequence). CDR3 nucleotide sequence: TGTGCCTGGAGTGTACGCGGGAGGGCCTCCTACGAGCAGTACTTC. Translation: CAWSVRGRASYEQYF.

The CDR3 nucleotides read TGTGCCAGCAGCCAAGATCTGGCAGGGAGCTCCTACAATGAGCAGTTCTTC. As protein: CASSQDLAGSSYNEQFF. The chain carries TRBV4-2 and TRBJ2-1; either TRBD1 or TRBD2 may fit D (5 bases each). Trimming cost V 0 bases and J 0 bases, with 12 bases left between them. The germline CDR1 and CDR2 sequences are LGHNA and YNFKEQ. The CDR3 extends over 17 amino acids.

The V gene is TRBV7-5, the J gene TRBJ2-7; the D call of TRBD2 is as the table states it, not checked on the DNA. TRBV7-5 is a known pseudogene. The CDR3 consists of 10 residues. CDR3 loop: CAAAGYEQYF. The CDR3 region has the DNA TGTGCCGCTGCGGGATACGAGCAGTACTTC.

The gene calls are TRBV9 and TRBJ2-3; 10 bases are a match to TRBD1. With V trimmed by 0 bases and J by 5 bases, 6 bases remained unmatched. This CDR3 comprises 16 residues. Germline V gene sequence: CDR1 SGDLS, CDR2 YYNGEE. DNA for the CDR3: TGTGCCAGCAGCGTAGCGACCCGGACAGGGGGAGATACGCAGTATTTT. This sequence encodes CASSVATRTGGDTQYF.